This record covers a single T cell receptor (beta chain). The target of this receptor is not known. Per-base quality was not reported, and no clone a single base away is much larger than it. As encoded in the germline V gene, CDR1 is SGHVS while CDR2 is FNYEAQ. V trim: 1 base; J trim: 2 bases; unmatched bases: 2. The CDR3 holds 14 amino acids from the cysteine to the phenylalanine. The kept DNA is CDR3 alone, 42 bases in frame from the first base. Sorted unstimulated T cells and proliferating T cells recovered from mixed lymphocyte reactions underwent TCRbeta CDR3 sequencing. Fresh whole blood from 9 to 11 HLA-typed healthy donors was used as the source from which PBMCs were isolated. To map where alloreactive clones came from, unstimulated CD4+ regulatory T cells were FACS-sorted. This specimen belongs to a study of siplizumab effects on memory and regulatory T cells (dated by TCRdb to between 2018 and 2020). Concerning the study at large: The study examined how the anti-CD2 antibody siplizumab affects alloreactive T-cell subsets in allogeneic mixed lymphocyte reactions built from human PBMCs. Results the study describes overall, beyond this receptor: Because sequences below about 10^-5 frequency were poorly captured, only a minor fraction of alloreactive clones could be mapped to unstimulated subsets. Among mappable alloreactive CD4+ clones, an average Treg-derived fraction of 68.8% was observed with siplizumab, compared with less than 35% in control reactions. No functional confirmation was obtained for the suppressive function of proliferating Tregs from siplizumab cultures. Siplizumab significantly lowered the cumulative frequency of alloreactive sequences that could be traced to unstimulated CD4+ memory T cells. A naive or memory phenotype could not be assigned to roughly 75-96% of proliferating CD4+ or CD8+ clones. Unstimulated naive T cells appeared more diverse than memory T cells, and naive cells seemed to contribute substantially to the alloresponse.

Libraries came from the immunoSEQ multiplex PCR assay. Roughly 100,000 TCR templates per sample were assayed by the deep sequencing platform. Genomic DNA extracted from sorted T cells was used for TCRbeta CDR3 sequencing. As for how the authors treated the data: The R programming language was used for clonal analysis of the TCRbeta CDR3 data. Comparing unstimulated samples against CFSE-low samples taken after the reaction was how alloreactive CD4+ and CD8+ clones were defined. Alloreactive CD4+ clones were assigned to regulatory or non-regulatory origin by matching sequences to sorted unstimulated Treg and non-Treg repertoires. TCRdb provides this immuneACCESS table in a form limited to in-frame rearrangements. Some clones are lacking; in checked studies, under half of them reflect an unresolved V gene, and why the rest are absent is not known. That table furnishes V, J and clone size, whereas the DNA furnished D and trimming. The sample has about 82,000 clones on record, roughly 86% of them singletons. Over 1.5% of the sample comes from the top ten.

The TCR comes from a human donor in good health. The sequencing input was Tregs sorted from blood. The rearrangement combines TRBV7-6 with TRBJ2-7; 7 of the junction bases match TRBD1. The nucleotide sequence is given as TGTGCCAGCAGCTTAGACAGGGGCCCCTACGAGCAGTACTTC. The resulting protein is CASSLDRGPYEQYF.